What follows describes a single TCR beta chain. This record belongs to a study of OX40 agonist ivuxolimab in advanced cancers. Clones were sequenced by immunoSEQ multiplex PCR, and TCRdb holds only the in-frame ones, with some missing. The sample holds 55,000 to 70,000 clones; around four fifths are singletons and the top ten take roughly 2.8%. The CDR3 is 14 amino acids. Trimming took 7 bases from V and 2 from J, leaving 13 bases between them. Germline V gene sequence: CDR1 MDHEN, CDR2 SYDVKM. The sequencing used CD4+ or CD8+ T cells sorted from blood, collected in a trial of the OX40 agonist ivuxolimab. The V gene is TRBV28, the J gene TRBJ2-3, with D possibly being TRBD1 or TRBD2 (6 bases each). The source is an adult with an advanced solid tumor such as melanoma, head and neck, liver or kidney cancer. DNA of the CDR3: TGTGCCAGCACCTTCTCGGGGGCCACAGATACGCAGTATTTT. Translating it yields CASTFSGATDTQYF.